Listed here are 24 T cell receptor beta chains from one sample, sequenced in a study of T-cell reconstitution after alpha-beta-depleted transplantation in children. The TCRbeta library incorporated unique molecular identifiers. TCRdb re-called the PCR reads through MiXCR, storing one row per CDR3 protein. The sample includes approximately 270,000 distinct CDR3 sequences, under 30% of them seen just once. Sequencing used PBMCs, mostly from graft donor cells, obtained 360 days after TCRalphabeta/CD19-depleted stem cell transplant. The receptors here all came from a female patient aged 2-15 years who had a stem cell transplant for congenital amegakaryocytic thrombocytopenia, so the T cells may come from the graft donor.

There are a few counts of this clonotype. This chain connects TRBV7-9 to TRBJ1-3; no clear D. Germline V CDR1 and CDR2: SEHNR, FQNEAQ (reference sequence). The CDR3 has 11 amino acids. V was shortened by 1 base and J by 11 bases, with 6 bases between the two germline ends. CDR3 sequence (DNA): TGTGCCAGCAGCTTAGGTGGACCCATATATTTT. Protein product: CASSLGGPIYF.

This clonotype has a single count. This chain links TRBV7-9 with TRBJ2-7; D might be TRBD2 (5 bases). This CDR3 has 17 amino acids. CDR1 is SEHNR and CDR2 is FQNEAQ in the germline V gene (reference sequence). V shed 3 bases and J shed 1 base, with 19 bases lying between them. The CDR3 DNA reads as TGTGCCAGCAGCTTGCCTGGAGGCCAAGTTGGATCCTACGAGCAGTACTTC. This translates into CASSLPGGQVGSYEQYF.

This clonotype was observed a single time. This rearrangement joins TRBV6-5 to TRBJ2-3; 7 nucleotides line up with TRBD2. Germline lookup yields CDR1 MNHEY and CDR2 SVGAGI. The CDR3 sequence is 16 residues long. Trimming at V came to 3 bases and at J to 5 bases, leaving 11 bases not matched to a gene. In DNA, the CDR3 is TGTGCCAGCAGTTATTCCGGGACTAACCCCCGAGATACGCAGTATTTT. It codes for CASSYSGTNPRDTQYF.

This chain joins TRBV12-3 or TRBV12-4 and TRBJ2-2; 10 bases match TRBD2. The CDR3 consists of 15 residues. V was clipped by 7 bases and J by 4 bases; unmatched bases: 6. CDR3 coding DNA: TGTGCCAGCATTCAACTAGCGGGGCGCACCGGGGAGCTGTTTTTT. Encoded protein: CASIQLAGRTGELFF.

This clonotype was observed a few times. The chain is built from TRBV12-3 or TRBV12-4 and TRBJ1-1; no reliable D call. The CDR3 extends over 13 amino acids. The V gene lost 5 bases and the J gene lost 3 bases, with 10 bases spanning the gap. CDR3 residues: CASSAYMDTEAFF. Written as DNA, the CDR3 is TGTGCCAGCAGTGCGTACATGGACACTGAAGCTTTCTTT.

The chain links TRBV28 to TRBJ2-1; 13 nucleotides match TRBD2. V lost 1 base, J lost 0 bases, and 9 bases stayed unmatched. Germline CDR1 reads MDHEN; CDR2 reads SYDVKM. The CDR3 runs 20 residues. The CDR3 DNA is TGTGCCAGCAGTTTATCCGGCACTAGCGGGAGGGCCCTCTCCTACAATGAGCAGTTCTTC. The encoded protein is CASSLSGTSGRALSYNEQFF.

The chain links TRBV11-1 to TRBJ2-1, with 8 bases aligning to TRBD2. The CDR3 runs to 15 residues. The germline gives CDR1 SGHAT, CDR2 FQDESV (reference sequence). Unmatched junction bases numbered 10, after V lost 6 bases and J lost 6 bases. The CDR3 coding sequence is TGTGCCAGCAGTCACAGCGGGAGAAGTGGCAATGAGCAGTTCTTC. This codes for CASSHSGRSGNEQFF.

The gene calls are TRBV5-1 and TRBJ2-1, with 9 bases aligning to TRBD1. Germline V CDR1 and CDR2: SGHRS, YFSETQ. V shed 1 base and J 7 bases; nucleotides not matched to a gene: 6. This CDR3 has 15 residues. This CDR3 is CASSLTQGAANEQFF. Written as DNA, the CDR3 is TGCGCCAGCAGCTTGACACAGGGGGCGGCAAATGAGCAGTTCTTC. Drawing the rest from reference TRBV5-1 and TRBJ2-1, the complete variable domain is KAGVTQTPRYLIKTRGQQVTLSCSPISGHRSVSWYQQTPGQGLQFLFEYFSETQRNKGNFPGRFSGRQFSNSRSEMNVSTLELGDSALYLCASSLTQGAANEQFFGPGTRLTVL.

CDR3 residues: CASSYVQPPGELFF. CDR3 DNA: TGTGCCAGCAGTTACGTACAGCCCCCCGGGGAGCTGTTTTTT. V usage is TRBV6-5 and J usage is TRBJ2-2; D remains ambiguous. This CDR3 has 14 residues. Trimming took 2 bases from V and 6 from J, leaving 10 bases between them. Germline-derived CDR1 and CDR2 are MNHEY and SVGAGI.

J is TRBJ1-6 and V is TRBV4-1; a possible D gene is TRBD1 (5 bases). CDR3 length: 15 residues. With 3 bases removed from V and 6 bases from J, the gap between germline ends came to 12 bases. Germline V lookup: CDR1 MGHRA, CDR2 YSYEKL. This chain's CDR3 is CASSHQGLTNSPLHF. DNA of the CDR3: TGCGCCAGCAGCCACCAGGGACTTACTAATTCACCCCTCCACTTT.

This clonotype turned up a few times. This chain links TRBV20-1 with TRBJ1-1, with 8 bases aligning to TRBD1. V lost 6 bases, J lost 1 base, and 4 bases stayed unmatched. The CDR3 has 13 amino acids. The germline V gene encodes CDR1 DFQATT and CDR2 SNEGSKA (reference sequence). CDR3 coding DNA: TGCAGTGCCCCTGGACAGGGGAACACTGAAGCTTTCTTT. This sequence encodes CSAPGQGNTEAFF.

This clonotype was counted between two and nine times. The V call is TRBV12-3 or TRBV12-4, the J call TRBJ2-1; the match to TRBD2 covers 12 bases. The CDR3 runs to 15 residues. Trimming cost V 4 bases and J 9 bases; bases outside gene matches: 7. CDR3 in amino acids: CASSSGLAGIFEQFF. The CDR3, as DNA: TGTGCCAGCAGTTCCGGACTAGCGGGGATTTTTGAGCAGTTCTTC.

The chain couples TRBV7-2 to TRBJ2-5; a possible D gene is TRBD2 (6 bases). Germline V gene data show CDR1 as SGHTA and CDR2 as FQGNSA. Trimming took off 1 base at V and 4 bases at J, with 13 bases between the two ends. The CDR3 loop spans 15 amino acids. This CDR3 reads CASSLDGWGGETQYF. In DNA, the CDR3 is TGTGCCAGCAGCTTAGACGGTTGGGGAGGAGAGACCCAGTACTTC.

As DNA, the CDR3 is TGCAGTGCTGGACGACCCGGGACAGGGTCAGGTGGCTACACCTTC. Translation: CSAGRPGTGSGGYTF. The genes are TRBV20-1 and TRBJ1-2; 9 bases agree with TRBD1. From germline, CDR1 is DFQATT and CDR2 SNEGSKA (reference sequence). CDR3 length: 15 residues. V was pared by 5 bases and J by 7 bases, with 14 bases of the junction left unmatched.

V usage is TRBV20-1 and J usage is TRBJ1-1; 7 nucleotides line up with TRBD1. Germline-derived CDR1 and CDR2 are DFQATT and SNEGSKA (reference sequence). The length of the CDR3 is 13 residues. V was pared by 4 bases and J by 1 base, with 3 bases of the junction left unmatched. The CDR3 is CSAMAGGNTEAFF. CDR3 in DNA: TGCAGTGCTATGGCAGGGGGGAACACTGAAGCTTTCTTT.

CDR3 sequence: CASSLITPNEQFF. The CDR3 DNA follows: TGTGCCAGCAGTTTAATCACCCCCAATGAGCAGTTCTTC. The chain uses TRBV28 and TRBJ2-1; D is undetermined. The germline V gene encodes CDR1 MDHEN and CDR2 SYDVKM. Trimming pared 2 bases from V and 6 bases from J, leaving 8 bases between. The CDR3 is 13 residues long.

This clonotype was seen many times. V gene TRBV7-2 combines with J gene TRBJ2-1; 8 nucleotides match TRBD1. The CDR3 covers 14 residues. CDR1 and CDR2 from the germline V gene are SGHTA and FQGNSA. The V gene end was trimmed by 5 bases and the J gene end by 8 bases; junction bases not matched to a gene: 8. The CDR3 reads CASSQRQGWDEQFF. The CDR3 DNA sequence: TGTGCCAGCAGCCAACGACAGGGGTGGGATGAGCAGTTCTTC.

At least ten counts were recorded for this clonotype. The chain uses TRBV28 and TRBJ2-2, with TRBD2 matching over 10 bases. The CDR3 is made up of 18 amino acids. CDR1 is MDHEN, CDR2 SYDVKM, per germline. The V gene end was trimmed by 2 bases and the J gene end by 7 bases; junction bases not matched to a gene: 13. Here the CDR3 reads CASSLRTRASGSVGELFF. For the CDR3, the DNA is TGTGCCAGCAGTTTACGGACTAGGGCTAGCGGGAGTGTCGGGGAGCTGTTTTTT.

Ten or more counts support this clonotype. The junction departs from germline at one end; a sequencing error may be responsible. V and J are TRBV5-1 and TRBJ2-3, with TRBD2 as a possible D gene (5 bases). CDR1 SGHRS and CDR2 YFSETQ come from the germline V gene. CDR3 length: 14 residues. In nucleotides, the CDR3 is TGTGCCAGCAGCTTAGGGCTAGCTACAGATACGCAGTATTTT. Translating it yields CASSLGLATDTQYF.

This clonotype was observed a single time. The chain uses TRBV6-2 or TRBV6-3 and TRBJ2-3; D ambiguous. V gave up 3 bases and J gave up 2 bases, with 12 bases separating them. CDR1 MNHEY and CDR2 SVGEGT come from the germline V gene. The CDR3 loop spans 15 amino acids. CDR3 amino acids: CASSYMGRTTDTQYF. Written as DNA, the CDR3 is TGTGCCAGCAGTTATATGGGTAGGACCACAGATACGCAGTATTTT.

V is TRBV10-3 and J is TRBJ1-4; TRBD1 aligns across 7 bases. After removal of 8 bases from V and 2 bases from J, the junction contained 5 bases not matched to a gene. The CDR3 contains 14 residues. Looked up from germline, CDR1 is ENHRY and CDR2 is SYGVKD. The CDR3 coding sequence is TGTGCCATCTGGACAGGTCGCACTAATGAAAAACTGTTTTTT. It specifies CAIWTGRTNEKLFF.

Written as DNA, the CDR3 is TGCAGTGCTAGCTCAGGACAGGGCTCTGGAAACACCATATATTTT. Protein sequence: CSASSGQGSGNTIYF. The V call is TRBV20-1, the J call TRBJ1-3; 8 nucleotides match TRBD1. This CDR3 is 15 amino acids long. The germline V gene has CDR1 DFQATT and CDR2 SNEGSKA (reference sequence). Unmatched junction bases numbered 4, after V lost 3 bases and J lost 0 bases.

This clonotype was seen a handful of times. The J gene is TRBJ2-7, the V gene TRBV7-9; 10 nucleotides line up with TRBD1. CDR1 and CDR2 from the germline V gene are SEHNR and FQNEAQ (reference sequence). Losses at the gene ends were 2 bases for V and 6 bases for J; bases not matched to a gene: 4. CDR3 size: 14 residues. The CDR3 DNA reads TGTGCCAGCAGCTTATTGGGGACAGGGGCCGAGCAGTACTTC. Amino acids: CASSLLGTGAEQYF.

The chain combines TRBV5-1 with TRBJ2-7; D not resolved. Germline values: CDR1 SGHRS, CDR2 YFSETQ. The CDR3 sequence is 16 residues long. V lost 4 bases, J lost 1 base, and 18 bases lay in between. The CDR3 DNA follows: TGCGCCAGCAGCCCCACGGCAGCTGGGATATCCTACGAGCAGTACTTC. Protein sequence: CASSPTAAGISYEQYF. The whole variable domain, filled in from reference TRBV5-1 and TRBJ2-7, reads KAGVTQTPRYLIKTRGQQVTLSCSPISGHRSVSWYQQTPGQGLQFLFEYFSETQRNKGNFPGRFSGRQFSNSRSEMNVSTLELGDSALYLCASSPTAAGISYEQYFGPGTRLTVT.